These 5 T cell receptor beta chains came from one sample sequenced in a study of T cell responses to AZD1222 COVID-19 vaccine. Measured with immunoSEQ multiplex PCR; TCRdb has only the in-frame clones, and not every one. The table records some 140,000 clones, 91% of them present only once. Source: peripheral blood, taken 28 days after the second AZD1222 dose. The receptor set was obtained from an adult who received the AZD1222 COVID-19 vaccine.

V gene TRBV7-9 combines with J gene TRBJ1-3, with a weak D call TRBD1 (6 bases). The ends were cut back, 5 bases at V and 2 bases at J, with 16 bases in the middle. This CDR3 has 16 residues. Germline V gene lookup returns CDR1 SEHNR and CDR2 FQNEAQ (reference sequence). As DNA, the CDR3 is TGTGCCAGCAGCGCTCACCTGACAGGTACTGGAAACACCATATATTTT. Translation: CASSAHLTGTGNTIYF.

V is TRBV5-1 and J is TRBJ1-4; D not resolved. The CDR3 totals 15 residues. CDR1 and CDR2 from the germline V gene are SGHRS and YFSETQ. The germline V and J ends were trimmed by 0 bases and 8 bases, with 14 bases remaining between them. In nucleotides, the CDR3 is TGCGCCAGCAGCTTGGGGGAGAGGGTTGGAGAAAAACTGTTTTTT. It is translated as CASSLGERVGEKLFF. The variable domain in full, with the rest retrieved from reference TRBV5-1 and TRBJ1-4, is KAGVTQTPRYLIKTRGQQVTLSCSPISGHRSVSWYQQTPGQGLQFLFEYFSETQRNKGNFPGRFSGRQFSNSRSEMNVSTLELGDSALYLCASSLGERVGEKLFFGSGTQLSVL.

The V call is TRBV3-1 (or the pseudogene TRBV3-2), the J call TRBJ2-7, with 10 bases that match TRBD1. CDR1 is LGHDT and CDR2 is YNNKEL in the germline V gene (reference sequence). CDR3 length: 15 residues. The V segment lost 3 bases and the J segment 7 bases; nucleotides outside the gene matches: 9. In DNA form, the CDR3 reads TGTGCCAGCAGCCACTCCGGGACAGGGGCTGGGGAGCAGTACTTC. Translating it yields CASSHSGTGAGEQYF.

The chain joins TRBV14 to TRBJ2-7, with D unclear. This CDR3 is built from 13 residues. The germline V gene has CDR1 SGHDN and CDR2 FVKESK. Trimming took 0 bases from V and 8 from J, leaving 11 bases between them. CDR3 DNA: TGTGCCAGCAGCCAAGAAAAGTCCAGAAAGCAGTACTTC. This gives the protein CASSQEKSRKQYF.

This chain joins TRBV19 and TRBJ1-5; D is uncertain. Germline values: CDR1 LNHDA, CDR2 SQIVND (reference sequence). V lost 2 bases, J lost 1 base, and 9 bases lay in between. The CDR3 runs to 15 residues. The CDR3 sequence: CASSIFAVSNQPQHF. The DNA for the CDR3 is TGTGCCAGTAGTATATTTGCTGTAAGCAATCAGCCCCAGCATTTT.